The clone carrying this TCR beta chain appeared many times. Its antigen is not identified. The source of the sample is a study of T cells in Graves' hyperthyroidism and ophthalmopathy. Looking at the study overall: Before any treatment, at initial diagnosis, peripheral blood was collected. The study, taken as a whole, reports: Clonotypes that were expanded in thyroid above 0.001 mostly appeared in blood too.

RNA transcripts served as the template for amplifying TCR beta CDR3 regions. Carried out on the TCR CDR3, a first-round RT-PCR used the HTBI primer set. TCRdb reanalysed the multiplex PCR reads using MiXCR and keeps one entry per CDR3 protein. Found here are about 640,000 distinct CDR3 sequences, around 20% of them singletons; the top ten hold under 35%. Investigators excluded patients with uncontrolled infection, other autoimmune disease, pregnancy or lactation. Diagnoses were made from clinical symptoms, serum measures (thyroxine and TRAb), thyroid ultrasound and orbital computed tomography. Sequencing input: blood. This TCR was recovered from a man aged 25-45 years with Graves' ophthalmopathy.

CDR3 DNA sequence: TGTGCCAGCTCACCCGGCCGGGACAGGAGAAAACAAGAGACCCAGTACTTC. Protein: CASSPGRDRRKQETQYF. V and J are TRBV18 and TRBJ2-5, with 8 bases lining up with TRBD1. Germline CDR1 is KGHSH and CDR2 is LQKENI. J gave up 2 bases and V 3 bases, and 11 bases lay outside the gene matches. The CDR3 covers 17 residues. The variable domain in full, with the rest retrieved from reference TRBV18 and TRBJ2-5, is NAGVMQNPRHLVRRRGQEARLRCSPMKGHSHVYWYRQLPEEGLKFMVYLQKENIIDESGMPKERFSAEFPKEGPSILRIQQVVRGDSAAYFCASSPGRDRRKQETQYFGPGTRLLVL.